A selection of T cell receptor beta chains follows, all from one sample in a study of metastatic and nonmetastatic thyroid tumors. TCRdb reanalyzed the PCR reads via MiXCR. The sample includes approximately 90,000 clones, roughly 13% of them seen just once. The material sequenced was blood. These receptors were collected from a female donor with papillary thyroid cancer or a benign thyroid nodule (not recorded which). Some clones in this sample may be carry-over from other donors' samples. The CDR3 runs from the conserved cysteine through the conserved F or W.

TRBV27,CASSLGGVKDTQYF
TRBV28,CASRPPGGNEKLFF
TRBV10-3,CAITDGGANTEAFF
TRBV20-1,CSATQGHDEQFF
TRBV5-1,CASSLTLAARGTEAFF
TRBV13,CASSLRGGPDNEQFF
TRBV29-1,CSVVNPATDTQYF
TRBV20-1,CSASGRINTEAFF
TRBV29-1,CSVGWGRDTEAFF
TRBV6-1,CASRKRGPGELFF
TRBV7-2,CASREGGQREDTQYF
TRBV5-6,CASSPRPRGTYNEQFF
TRBV5-1,CASSLPGTGSYEQYF
TRBV28,CASSRVRLRGTQYF
TRBV6-1,CASKRGRVYNEQFF
TRBV7-8,CASSLGRDGYTF
TRBV9,CASSVGSGIYNEQFF
TRBV9,CASSAPRTGMKANYGYTF
TRBV19,CASSSLAGGNNNEQFF
TRBV9,CASSVKANTEAFF
TRBV6-5,CASSRPGITSSYNEQFF
TRBV19,CASSPPQSSYNEQFF
TRBV6-1,CASSEAYRGPGETQYF
TRBV6-1,CASSEGPGGDSFYGYTF
TRBV30,CAWSDQTGELFF
TRBV28,CSSSPGQGAFGDSEQYF
TRBV15,CATSRVGSSGQPQHF
TRBV9,CASSYNPGGGYVEQYF
TRBV7-9,CASSKVEFSYNEQFF
TRBV6-1,CASSETPGQGLDTQYF
TRBV15,CATSRGLTEQFF
TRBV9,CASSVGMPGQGRNNEQFF
TRBV7-9,CASSLLGWPKYEQYF
TRBV6-5,CASSYSGLQSGNTIYF
TRBV28,CASSAGQGSSAFF
TRBV12-5,CASGLVPFPGELFF
TRBV20-1,CSAAPSSYNEQFF
TRBV7-2,CASSPHSPDTQYF
TRBV27,CASSDRTISYEQYF
TRBV9,CASSAHGAGLNIQYF
TRBV29-1,CSAQGAGGYGYTF
TRBV27,CASSLSGDNEQFF
TRBV27,CASSFSRGGGTDTQYF
TRBV28,CASSLLAAINSPLHF
TRBV20-1,CSARDGTAANYGYTF
TRBV20-1,CSADPLWTANTGELFF
TRBV7-6,CASTPIGGNQETQYF
TRBV7-2,CASSSVTGVGQPQHF
TRBV24-1,CATGRLGTQYF
TRBV6-1,CASSTGNYGYTF
TRBV10-3,CAISDHGPADYGYTF
TRBV7-2,CASSPQGWGYEQYF
TRBV20-1,CSARGDRPNSPLHF
TRBV12-3/TRBV12-4,CASSPCTRGNCEQYF
TRBV3-1,CASSPPLGGTSGRWAETQYF
TRBV19,CASSIRTGNQPQHF
TRBV28,CASTGQTGRDYGYTF